A single sample is the source of the 11 T cell receptor beta chains below, sequenced in a study of blood T cell repertoires in COVID-19. The protocol was immunoSEQ multiplex PCR, while the TCRdb copy is restricted to in-frame clones and leaves out a portion. The table records 200,000 to 300,000 clones, 86% of them present only once. Sequenced sample: peripheral blood. These receptor sequences come from a woman in her fifties or sixties who had recovered from COVID-19.

The chain recombines TRBV2 with TRBJ2-3; tentatively, D is TRBD2 (6 bases). Trimming shortened V by 10 bases and J by 0 bases, and 20 bases separated the two germline ends. Germline V gene data show CDR1 as SNHLY and CDR2 as FYNNEI. The CDR3 has 16 residues. DNA for the CDR3: TGTGCCACCACGTGGGGAGGCGGGGCTAGCACAGATACGCAGTATTTT. Amino acids: CATTWGGGASTDTQYF.

In its sample, this clone was seen once. The rearrangement links TRBV28 to TRBJ2-1, with TRBD1 matching 9 bases. V gave up 6 bases and J gave up 4 bases; unmatched junction bases: 7. Germline loops: CDR1 MDHEN, CDR2 SYDVKM. The CDR3 covers 15 residues. DNA of the CDR3: TGTGCCAGCAGGCACGGACAGGGGTTATACAATGAGCAGTTCTTC. Amino acid sequence: CASRHGQGLYNEQFF.

The chain combines TRBV29-1 with TRBJ1-3; no definite D call. The V end lost 5 bases, the J end lost 2 bases, and 10 bases lay between the germline ends. The CDR3 contains 13 residues. Germline V gene data show CDR1 as SQVTM and CDR2 as ANQGSEA. The chain's CDR3 is CSVKTVTGNTIYF. The CDR3 DNA reads TGCAGCGTTAAAACAGTGACTGGAAACACCATATATTTT.

Comment on this clone: Additional DNA sequences in this sample encode the identical CDR3. This sequence joins TRBV27 and TRBJ1-5; 8 bases match TRBD1. The germline V gene has CDR1 MNHEY and CDR2 SMNVEV (reference sequence). After removal of 6 bases from V and 6 bases from J, the junction contained 16 bases not matched to a gene. This CDR3 has 17 amino acids. The CDR3 region is CASSHYSGTGGGQPQHF. The CDR3 DNA reads TGTGCCAGCAGCCACTACTCCGGGACAGGAGGAGGTCAGCCCCAGCATTTT.

This chain joins TRBV2 and TRBJ2-1; D possibly corresponds to TRBD1 (8 bases). The germline V gene has CDR1 SNHLY and CDR2 FYNNEI. The CDR3 is 15 residues long. V shed 6 bases and J shed 1 base, with 13 bases lying between them. The CDR3: CASSGQGGSYNEQFF. CDR3 DNA: TGTGCCAGCAGCGGACAGGGAGGGTCCTACAATGAGCAGTTCTTC.

The rearrangement uses TRBV4-2 and TRBJ1-2; possibly TRBD1 for D (6 bases). CDR1 and CDR2 from the germline V gene are LGHNA and YNFKEQ. This CDR3 contains 12 residues. V lost 10 bases and J 4 bases, leaving 13 bases between the germline ends. The CDR3 DNA reads as TGTGCCACCAGGGGCGCTGGCTATGGCTACACCTTC. This translates into CATRGAGYGYTF.

The genes are TRBV7-8 and TRBJ1-3; D is undetermined. V gave up 4 bases and J gave up 4 bases, with 26 bases separating them. Germline values: CDR1 SGHVS, CDR2 FQNEAQ. This CDR3 is built from 19 residues. CDR3 protein: CASSSPTARGRSLGNTIYF. In DNA, the CDR3 is TGTGCCAGCAGCTCCCCTACGGCGCGCGGAAGGAGTTTGGGAAACACCATATATTTT.

The chain links TRBV5-5 to TRBJ2-1; D perhaps matches TRBD2 (5 bases). Germline V lookup: CDR1 SGHKS, CDR2 YYEKEE (reference sequence). V was clipped by 0 bases and J by 2 bases, with 6 bases between them. The CDR3 loop spans 14 amino acids. The CDR3 bases are TGTGCCAGCAGCTTGGAACTAGCCTACAATGAGCAGTTCTTC. It is translated as CASSLELAYNEQFF. The whole variable domain, remainder taken from reference TRBV5-5 and TRBJ2-1, is DAGVTQSPTHLIKTRGQQVTLRCSPISGHKSVSWYQQVLGQGPQFIFQYYEKEERGRGNFPDRFSARQFPNYSSELNVNALLLGDSALYLCASSLELAYNEQFFGPGTRLTVL.

This rearrangement joins TRBV7-2 to TRBJ1-2, with D possibly matching TRBD1 (6 bases). There are 15 residues in the CDR3. Germline lookup yields CDR1 SGHTA and CDR2 FQGNSA. The V gene lost 5 bases and the J gene lost 0 bases, with 13 bases spanning the gap. The CDR3 DNA sequence: TGTGCCAGCAGCCAGGACAGTTACCCTAACTATGGCTACACCTTC. Its protein product is CASSQDSYPNYGYTF.

The J gene is TRBJ1-2, the V gene TRBV28, with D possibly matching TRBD1 (6 bases). CDR1 is MDHEN, CDR2 SYDVKM, per germline. Trimming removed 2 bases at V and 8 bases at J, with 9 bases between. This CDR3 region has 12 residues. Here the CDR3 DNA reads TGTGCCAGCAGTTTACCAGGGGACGGCTACACCTTC. This gives the protein CASSLPGDGYTF.

The chain combines TRBV10-3 with TRBJ1-1, with unresolved D. CDR3 length: 12 amino acids. Germline V gives CDR1 ENHRY, CDR2 SYGVKD. V lost 3 bases, J lost 4 bases, and 6 bases lay in between. In nucleotides, the CDR3 is TGTGCCATCAGTGACGGGGTCACTGAAGCTTTCTTT. Protein: CAISDGVTEAFF.